This T cell receptor (beta chain) was profiled in a study of cytomegalovirus exposure and HLA in healthy donors. This CDR3 region has 16 residues. Germline values: CDR1 SGHDT, CDR2 YYEEEE. Trimming took off 0 bases at V and 0 bases at J, with 10 bases between the two ends. Samples came from healthy bone marrow donors. At the time of sampling, donors were nominally healthy, though unrecorded immune exposures were likely. Comments on this clone: Its target is not known.

Study-wide results and caveats: By a later analysis, the bulk of CMV-associated TCR beta chains appeared HLA-restricted. In a later analysis, a missense DCLRE1C variant was linked to TCR beta V- and J-gene trimming.

PCR primers comprised 60 Vbeta and 13 Jbeta primers. Using immunoSEQ multiplex PCR, the repertoire was profiled, and TCRdb retains in-frame clones only, with some absent. Of roughly 83,000 clones in the sample, about four fifths are singletons; the top ten hold more than 3.5%. This sequence was found in a man aged 60 to 75 in good health and CMV-seronegative. The genes are TRBV5-6 and TRBJ1-3, with no clear D. The specimen was PBMCs. The CDR3 loop reads CASSLAPGYSGNTIYF. DNA of the CDR3: TGTGCCAGCAGCTTGGCGCCCGGTTACTCTGGAAACACCATATATTTT.